Listed here are 30 T cell receptor beta chains from one sample, sequenced in a study of T cell repertoires in cytomegalovirus infection. No antigen is known for these receptors. TCRdb ran MiXCR on the reads and lists one entry per CDR3 protein. The repertoire includes tens of thousands of distinct CDR3 sequences, 20% to 25% of them detected once, and 26% sits in the top ten. The source material was CD8+ T cells from cultured PBMCs, sampled from culture after CMV antigen stimulation. All receptors derive from a human donor in good health (CMV status not recorded). Some clones in this sample may be carry-over from other donors' samples.

The V gene is TRBV7-2, the J gene TRBJ2-1; the D gene is possibly TRBD1 (6 bases). Per germline, CDR1 SGHTA and CDR2 FQGNSA. CDR3 length: 16 residues. V was pared by 4 bases and J by 5 bases, with 18 bases between. CDR3 nucleotide sequence: TGTGCCAGCAGCTGGGTTCTCTCAGGACAGCACAATGAGCAGTTCTTC. As protein: CASSWVLSGQHNEQFF. The entire variable domain, with the rest obtained from reference TRBV7-2 and TRBJ2-1, is as follows: GAGVSQSPSNKVTEKGKDVELRCDPISGHTALYWYRQSLGQGLEFLIYFQGNSAPDKSGLPSDRFSAERTGGSVSTLTIQRTQQEDSAVYLCASSWVLSGQHNEQFFGPGTRLTVL.

The chain is built from TRBV7-2 and TRBJ1-2; 7 bases line up with TRBD1. Germline assignment: CDR1 SGHTA and CDR2 FQGNSA. Trimming at V came to 5 bases and at J to 3 bases, leaving 12 bases not matched to a gene. CDR3 length: 16 residues. CDR3 sequence: CASSPPGGQAHYGYTF. The CDR3 nucleotides read TGTGCCAGCAGCCCACCTGGAGGACAGGCCCACTATGGCTACACCTTC.

The chain employs TRBV6-5 and TRBJ2-1; D may be TRBD2 (6 bases). This CDR3 is 14 amino acids long. V lost 4 bases and J lost 5, with 12 bases in between. Per germline, CDR1 MNHEY and CDR2 SVGAGI. The CDR3 loop is CASSLGGDHNEQFF. The CDR3 nucleotides are TGTGCCAGCAGTTTAGGCGGGGACCACAATGAGCAGTTCTTC.

This clonotype is deemed medium-sized (0.01 to 0.1%). This chain links TRBV7-3 with TRBJ2-7, with D unresolved. V lost 2 bases and J lost 0, with 5 bases in between. The CDR3 has 13 amino acids. Germline CDR1 and CDR2: SGHTA and FQGTGA. CDR3 sequence: CASSLRPSYEQYF. CDR3 DNA sequence: TGTGCCAGCAGCTTACGGCCCTCCTACGAGCAGTACTTC.

This clonotype was counted a few times. The chain links TRBV4-3 to TRBJ1-2; the D gene is possibly TRBD1 (5 bases). V shed 5 bases and J shed 7 bases, with 23 bases lying between them. Germline-derived CDR1 and CDR2 are LGHNA and YSLEER. The CDR3 consists of 16 residues. The CDR3 reads CASSTVLRQGVGGYTF. CDR3 in DNA: TGCGCCAGCAGCACAGTGCTTCGGCAGGGAGTCGGTGGCTACACCTTC.

This clonotype came up a few times. The chain links TRBV7-3 to TRBJ2-3, with D tentatively TRBD2 (5 bases). The CDR3 contains 16 residues. The germline CDR1 and CDR2 sequences are SGHTA and FQGTGA. Trimming left V 1 base short and J 2 bases short, with 13 bases between. The CDR3: CASSLNLLAPTDTQYF. The CDR3 coding sequence is TGTGCCAGCAGCTTAAATTTGCTAGCCCCCACAGATACGCAGTATTTT. The full variable domain, rest sourced from reference TRBV7-3 and TRBJ2-3, is GAGVSQTPSNKVTEKGKYVELRCDPISGHTALYWYRQSLGQGPEFLIYFQGTGAADDSGLPNDRFFAVRPEGSVSTLKIQRTERGDSAVYLCASSLNLLAPTDTQYFGPGTRLTVL.

This clonotype was detected a few times. This chain joins TRBV11-2 and TRBJ1-1; a possible D gene is TRBD1 (5 bases). The CDR3 extends over 15 amino acids. Germline CDR1 SGHAT, CDR2 FQNNGV. Trimming took 3 bases from V and 0 from J, leaving 11 bases between them. CDR3 bases: TGTGCCAGCAGCTTTCGGGGGACTTTGAACACTGAAGCTTTCTTT. As protein: CASSFRGTLNTEAFF.

The V gene is TRBV12-3 or TRBV12-4, the J gene TRBJ2-5; D is tentatively TRBD1 or TRBD2 (6 bases each). V lost 2 bases, J lost 5 bases, and 12 bases lay in between. This CDR3 region has 14 residues. CDR3 DNA sequence: TGTGCCAGCAGTTTAACCAGGGGAGGCGAGACCCAGTACTTC. It specifies CASSLTRGGETQYF.

This clonotype was detected only a few times. The chain joins TRBV7-2 to TRBJ2-3; 10 bases fit TRBD2. Germline trimming cut 3 bases from V and 3 bases from J; bases unmatched to any gene: 0. The CDR3 is made up of 14 amino acids. Germline V gene sequence: CDR1 SGHTA, CDR2 FQGNSA. The CDR3 DNA follows: TGTGCCAGCAGCTTTAGCGGGGGGACAGATACGCAGTATTTT. Its translation: CASSFSGGTDTQYF. Based on the CDR3 plus reference TRBV7-2 and TRBJ2-3, the full variable domain is GAGVSQSPSNKVTEKGKDVELRCDPISGHTALYWYRQSLGQGLEFLIYFQGNSAPDKSGLPSDRFSAERTGGSVSTLTIQRTQQEDSAVYLCASSFSGGTDTQYFGPGTRLTVL.

This clonotype was picked up a small number of times. The chain couples TRBV11-3 to TRBJ2-1; D might be TRBD1 or TRBD2, each matching 7 bases. Germline CDR1 SGHNT, CDR2 YENEEA. This CDR3 spans 16 amino acids. Trimming removed 4 bases at V and 2 bases at J, with 15 bases between. CDR3 bases: TGTGCCAGCAGCTCCGGGACAGCGGGGCCCTACAATGAGCAGTTCTTC. It is translated as CASSSGTAGPYNEQFF.

The chain employs TRBV11-2 and TRBJ1-1, with 8 bases fitting TRBD1. The CDR3 runs to 13 residues. Looked up from germline, CDR1 is SGHAT and CDR2 is FQNNGV. V trimming: 5 bases; J trimming: 6 bases; junction bases outside the gene matches: 5. CDR3 sequence reads: CASSKDRASEAFF. The CDR3 nucleotides read TGTGCCAGCAGCAAGGACAGGGCATCTGAAGCTTTCTTT.

This clonotype was picked up many times. V and J are TRBV7-2 and TRBJ1-5, with 8 positions matching TRBD1. The CDR3 runs 16 residues. CDR1 is SGHTA and CDR2 is FQGNSA in the germline V gene. V shed 1 base and J 4 bases; nucleotides not matched to a gene: 6. This CDR3 reads CASSLGGDRRNQPQHF. CDR3 in DNA: TGTGCCAGCAGCTTAGGGGGGGACAGGCGGAATCAGCCCCAGCATTTT.

The rearrangement uses TRBV11-2 and TRBJ1-1; 9 positions match TRBD1. The V segment lost 4 bases and the J segment 3 bases; nucleotides outside the gene matches: 6. This CDR3 comprises 15 residues. The V gene's germline CDR1 is SGHAT and CDR2 FQNNGV. The CDR3 bases are TGTGCCAGCAGCTCGGGGACAGGGATGGACACTGAAGCTTTCTTT. This gives the protein CASSSGTGMDTEAFF. Looking up the rest from reference TRBV11-2 and TRBJ1-1 gives the full variable domain: EAGVAQSPRYKIIEKRQSVAFWCNPISGHATLYWYQQILGQGPKLLIQFQNNGVVDDSQLPKDRFSAERLKGVDSTLKIQPAKLEDSAVYLCASSSGTGMDTEAFFGQGTRLTVV.

The chain joins TRBV12-5 to TRBJ2-7, with D possibly called TRBD1 or TRBD2 (6 bases each). The germline gives CDR1 LGHNT, CDR2 FRNRAP. The ends were cut back, 6 bases at V and 5 bases at J, with 17 bases in the middle. This CDR3 is built from 14 residues. DNA of the CDR3: TGTGCTAGTGGGTTAACAGGGACTCCAAACGAGCAGTACTTC. Its translation: CASGLTGTPNEQYF.

This chain connects TRBV6-2 or TRBV6-3 to TRBJ2-3; unclear D gene. Trimming removed 7 bases at V and 5 bases at J, with 7 bases between. The CDR3 has 11 residues. CDR1 is MNHEY, CDR2 SVGEGT, per germline. The CDR3 sequence is CASNRGDTQYF. DNA of the CDR3: TGTGCCAGCAATCGTGGAGATACGCAGTATTTT.

In this sample, this clonotype turned up many times. This sequence joins TRBV3-1 and TRBJ2-7; TRBD1 might be the D (5 bases). This CDR3 spans 11 amino acids. In germline, CDR1 is LGHDT, CDR2 YNNKEL (reference sequence). V lost 2 bases and J lost 6, with 5 bases in between. The CDR3 nucleotides are TGTGCCAGCAGCCAAAGGGGCGAGCAGTACTTC. Its translation is CASSQRGEQYF.

As for this clonotype: The junction departs from the called germline gene at one end, perhaps through a read error. The V and J genes are TRBV7-6 and TRBJ2-1; TRBD2 aligns across 9 bases. The CDR3 sequence is 17 residues long. Germline CDR1 and CDR2: SGHVS and FNYEAQ. CDR3 residues: CTSSPGDERGAPGEQFF. The CDR3 DNA reads TGTACCAGCAGCCCGGGGGACGAGCGGGGGGCCCCGGGGGAGCAGTTCTTC.

The chain combines TRBV27 with TRBJ2-1; TRBD1 is a possible D gene (6 bases). Germline CDR1 and CDR2: MNHEY and SMNVEV (reference sequence). Trimming removed 4 bases at V and 4 bases at J, with 11 bases between. The CDR3 has 14 residues. CDR3 nucleotide sequence: TGTGCCAGCAGTTGGGGGCCCAGATACAATGAGCAGTTCTTC. Encoded protein: CASSWGPRYNEQFF.

This clonotype was seen once. The junction and the germline gene differ at one end; a read error may be behind it. This chain links TRBV7-2 with TRBJ2-6; 7 bases agree with TRBD1. This CDR3 has 15 residues. From germline, CDR1 is SGHTA and CDR2 FQGNSA. The CDR3 reads CASSSRGLGANGLTF. The CDR3 nucleotides are TGTGCCAGCAGCTCGAGGGGGCTTGGGGCCAACGGCCTGACTTTC. The full variable domain, with the rest looked up from reference TRBV7-2 and TRBJ2-6, is GAGVSQSPSNKVTEKGKDVELRCDPISGHTALYWYRQSLGQGLEFLIYFQGNSAPDKSGLPSDRFSAERTGGSVSTLTIQRTQQEDSAVYLCASSSRGLGANGLTFGAGSRLTVL.

This clonotype was seen just once. This chain joins TRBV10-3 and TRBJ2-7; perhaps TRBD1 as D (5 bases). Trimming left V 3 bases short and J 3 bases short, with 15 bases between. Germline V gene sequence: CDR1 ENHRY, CDR2 SYGVKD. This CDR3 contains 15 residues. The CDR3: CAISDSTKGVYEQYF. The CDR3, as DNA: TGTGCCATCAGTGACAGCACCAAAGGGGTCTACGAGCAGTACTTC.

This clonotype showed up just a few times. The chain uses TRBV4-3 and TRBJ2-5; TRBD1 agrees at 9 bases. This CDR3 is built from 16 residues. Germline V CDR1 and CDR2: LGHNA, YSLEER. J was trimmed by 4 bases and V by 4 bases; bases with no gene match: 10. In DNA, the CDR3 is TGCGCCAGCAGCCCTTCCGGGACAGGGAATTTAGAGACCCAGTACTTC. This codes for CASSPSGTGNLETQYF.

The chain employs TRBV18 and TRBJ1-5; D remains ambiguous. Germline V gene lookup returns CDR1 KGHSH and CDR2 LQKENI. The CDR3 is 12 amino acids. V lost 2 bases, J lost 8 bases, and 7 bases lay in between. The CDR3 nucleotides read TGTGCCAGCTCACCAGAGGCTAAGCCCCAGCATTTT. This codes for CASSPEAKPQHF.

Only a few counts were recorded for this clonotype. The chain combines TRBV12-3 or TRBV12-4 with TRBJ2-7, with 7 bases matching TRBD1. This CDR3 is built from 13 residues. With V trimmed by 3 bases and J by 4 bases, 3 bases remained unmatched. In DNA form, the CDR3 reads TGTGCCAGCAGTTTGTACAGGGGTTACGAGCAGTACTTC. It specifies CASSLYRGYEQYF.

The V gene is TRBV5-4, the J gene TRBJ2-3; D gene ambiguous. The V gene lost 6 bases and the J gene lost 6 bases, with 20 bases spanning the gap. Germline-derived CDR1 and CDR2 are SGHNT and YYREEE (reference sequence). The CDR3 sequence is 15 residues long. The CDR3 region is CASTDDLYRRDTQYF. The CDR3 DNA follows: TGTGCCAGCACCGACGATCTATACCGCAGGGATACGCAGTATTTT.

This clonotype has just a few counts. This chain uses TRBV20-1 with TRBJ1-1; D perhaps matches TRBD1 (5 bases). CDR1 is DFQATT, CDR2 SNEGSKA, per germline (reference sequence). Trimming pared 3 bases from V and 1 base from J, leaving 9 bases between. The CDR3 contains 13 residues. Written as DNA, the CDR3 is TGCAGTGCTAGTCAGGGATCGAACACTGAAGCTTTCTTT. As protein: CSASQGSNTEAFF.

The sample holds a few counts of this clonotype. The gene calls are TRBV7-2 and TRBJ1-6; possible D gene TRBD1, 6 bases. Per germline, CDR1 SGHTA and CDR2 FQGNSA. The CDR3 is made up of 15 amino acids. V was cut by 1 base and J by 3 bases, with 7 bases left in between. CDR3 bases: TGTGCCAGCAGCTTAGACAGGGACTATAATTCACCCCTCCACTTT. Amino acid sequence: CASSLDRDYNSPLHF.

The chain employs TRBV19 and TRBJ2-1; 10 bases fit TRBD2. Germline trimming cut 5 bases from V and 6 bases from J; bases unmatched to any gene: 7. Germline CDR1 is LNHDA and CDR2 is SQIVND (reference sequence). This CDR3 is built from 15 residues. The chain's CDR3 is CASSLASGGLNEQFF. The CDR3 DNA reads as TGTGCCAGTAGTCTGGCTAGCGGGGGCCTCAATGAGCAGTTCTTC.

V is TRBV20-1 and J is TRBJ2-7, with D perhaps TRBD1 or TRBD2 (5 bases each). This CDR3 is 13 amino acids long. In germline, CDR1 is DFQATT, CDR2 SNEGSKA (reference sequence). V was shortened by 3 bases and J by 4 bases, with 13 bases between the two germline ends. CDR3 loop: CSASFGADYEQYF. For the CDR3, the DNA is TGCAGTGCTAGTTTCGGGGCAGATTACGAGCAGTACTTC.

The rearrangement joins TRBV11-2 to TRBJ1-2; tentatively, D is TRBD1 (6 bases). The CDR3 is 13 amino acids. Trimming left V 6 bases short and J 6 bases short, with 14 bases between. Germline V gives CDR1 SGHAT, CDR2 FQNNGV. For the CDR3, the DNA is TGTGCCAGCAGTCTACAGGGAAGTAATGGCTACACCTTC. Amino acid sequence: CASSLQGSNGYTF.

This clonotype has more than one count but fewer than ten. The chain combines TRBV7-2 with TRBJ1-3, with D unresolved. The ends were cut back, 5 bases at V and 0 bases at J, with 11 bases in the middle. Germline CDR1 reads SGHTA; CDR2 reads FQGNSA. The CDR3 runs 15 residues. The CDR3 sequence is CASSPTDDSGNTIYF. The CDR3, as DNA: TGTGCCAGCAGCCCCACTGACGACTCTGGAAACACCATATATTTT.